These T cell receptor beta chains were read from a single sample in a study of T cell repertoires and Cas9 in healthy adults. Profiling relied on immunoSEQ multiplex PCR, and the TCRdb table lists in-frame clones only, not all of them. The table lists under 25,000 clones, 90% of them singletons. The sequenced sample was CD4+ effector T cells (CD127+, CD25-, CD137-, CD154-) from PBMCs; culture status not recorded. The receptor set was obtained from a human donor in good health. Both conserved end residues are part of each CDR3. A D gene is named only where the DNA matches it firmly. The size entry is marked missing in some rows and otherwise reads once, few, many or a size class.

d_call	v_call	clone_size	j_call	cdr3_nt	cdr3_aa
TRBD1	TRBV18	NA	TRBJ2-3	TGTGCCAGCTCACGGACAGGTATAGATACGCAGTATTTT	CASSRTGIDTQYF
NA	TRBV5-1	NA	TRBJ2-3	TGCGCCAGCAGCGCACAAGCCCCCACAGATACGCAGTATTTT	CASSAQAPTDTQYF
NA	TRBV21-1	NA	TRBJ1-5	TGTGCCAGCAGTTCTCTAGGGACAGCCAATCAGCCCCAGCATTTT	CASSSLGTANQPQHF
TRBD1	TRBV4-1	NA	TRBJ1-4	TGCGCCAGCAGCCAATTGACAGGGCGGAGTGGAGGAAAACTGTTTTTT	CASSQLTGRSGGKLFF
TRBD1	TRBV6-5	NA	TRBJ2-5	TGTGCCAGCAGTGAGACAGGGGTTGAGACCCAGTACTTC	CASSETGVETQYF
NA	TRBV4-1	NA	TRBJ2-7	TGCGCCAGCAGCCAAGGCCCAGCAAGATCCTACGAGCAGTACTTC	CASSQGPARSYEQYF
TRBD1	TRBV7-3	NA	TRBJ2-2	TGTGCCAGCAGCCCCTGGGACAGGAACACCGGGGAGCTGTTTTTT	CASSPWDRNTGELFF
NA	TRBV9	NA	TRBJ1-6	TGTGCCAGCAGCGTAGGGTCGGGCCTCCCAAATTCACCCCTCCACTTT	CASSVGSGLPNSPLHF
TRBD1	TRBV5-1	once	TRBJ2-1	TGCGCCAGCAGCTTGGTTACAGGGGGCAATGAGCAGTTCTTC	CASSLVTGGNEQFF
TRBD2	TRBV11-2	NA	TRBJ2-6	TGTGCCAGCAGCTTTCTAGCGGGGGGGACTGGGGCCAACGTCCTGACTTTC	CASSFLAGGTGANVLTF
TRBD1	TRBV7-3	NA	TRBJ2-1	TGTGCCAGCAGCTTAGAAGGACAGGGTCGGAATGAGCAGTTCTTC	CASSLEGQGRNEQFF
TRBD2	TRBV7-2	NA	TRBJ2-3	TGTGCCAGCAGCTTAGACCAAGCGGGGACCACAGATACGCAGTATTTT	CASSLDQAGTTDTQYF
NA	TRBV6-1	NA	TRBJ1-5	TGTGCCAGCACCCCCGACTGGGGGAACAATCAGCCCCAGCATTTT	CASTPDWGNNQPQHF
NA	TRBV19	once	TRBJ1-2	TGTGCCAGTAGTACCATCAGGGTTGGGAACTATGGCTACACCTTC	CASSTIRVGNYGYTF
NA	TRBV27	NA	TRBJ1-5	TGTGCCAGCAGTCCATACCCCCGGGGCCGGGGTAGCAATCAGCCCCAGCATTTT	CASSPYPRGRGSNQPQHF
TRBD2	TRBV4-1	once	TRBJ2-7	TGTGCCAGCAGCCAGAGCGGGGGTCAACAATACGAGCAGTACTTC	CASSQSGGQQYEQYF
NA	TRBV19	NA	TRBJ2-5	TGTGCCAGTAGTGTTTTGTTGGGACGGGGTGGAAGAGAGACCCAGTACTTC	CASSVLLGRGGRETQYF
NA	TRBV10-1	NA	TRBJ1-1	TGCGCCAGCCGGGACAACATGAACACTGAAGCTTTCTTT	CASRDNMNTEAFF
NA	TRBV4-1	NA	TRBJ1-4	TGCGCCAGCAGCCAAGAACAGAGGAGGTTGAAAAAGGAAAAACTGTTTTTT	CASSQEQRRLKKEKLFF
NA	TRBV18	NA	TRBJ2-3	TGTGCCAGCTCACCCTTGGTGGCGGGGGCATCCGATACGCAGTATTTT	CASSPLVAGASDTQYF
TRBD1	TRBV6-6	NA	TRBJ1-2	TGTGCCAGCAGTCTCAGGGGGCCCCTCTATGGCTACACCTTC	CASSLRGPLYGYTF
NA	TRBV5-1	NA	TRBJ2-2	TGCGCCAGCAGCCCCGGGACGGCCAACACCGGGGAGCTGTTTTTT	CASSPGTANTGELFF
TRBD2	TRBV25-1	NA	TRBJ2-3	TGTGCCAGCAGTGGGGGACTAGCGGGGTACACAGATACGCAGTATTTT	CASSGGLAGYTDTQYF
NA	TRBV28	NA	TRBJ2-1	TGTGCCAGCAGCCCATTGGGGAGGGGGGGCTACAATGAGCAGTTCTTC	CASSPLGRGGYNEQFF
NA	TRBV2	NA	TRBJ2-2	TGTGCCAGCAGGGGACTCATAACCACCGGGGAGCTGTTTTTT	CASRGLITTGELFF
NA	TRBV9	NA	TRBJ1-2	TGTGCCAGCAGCTCAAGTGGCGGGCGAAGAGACCCCAATGGCTACACCTTC	CASSSSGGRRDPNGYTF
NA	TRBV6-1	NA	TRBJ1-3	TGTGCCAGCAGTAAGGGGACACGCTCTGGAAACACCATATATTTT	CASSKGTRSGNTIYF
NA	TRBV5-4	NA	TRBJ2-7	TGTGCCAGCAGCATCCGGGCCCAGGACGAGCAGTACTTC	CASSIRAQDEQYF
TRBD1	TRBV5-5	NA	TRBJ1-5	TGTGCCAGCAGCTTGGGGGCAGGGGGAAGCAATCAGCCCCAGCATTTT	CASSLGAGGSNQPQHF
NA	TRBV5-8	NA	TRBJ2-7	TGTGCCAGCAGCAGGGGGACGGAACACTACGAGCAGTACTTC	CASSRGTEHYEQYF
NA	TRBV19	few	TRBJ2-1	TGTGCCAGTAGTCGGGGCAGAGACTACAATGAGCAGTTCTTC	CASSRGRDYNEQFF
NA	TRBV18	once	TRBJ1-2	TGTGCCAGCTCACCGGGTACGGGGGCCGGCTACACCTTC	CASSPGTGAGYTF
NA	TRBV5-1	NA	TRBJ1-1	TGCGCCAGCAGCTCTTTACAGGGTGGGACTGAAGCTTTCTTT	CASSSLQGGTEAFF
NA	TRBV28	once	TRBJ2-7	TGTGCCAGCAGATCCGGGACGTCCGTCACCTACGAGCAGTACTTC	CASRSGTSVTYEQYF
NA	TRBV10-3	NA	TRBJ2-7	TGTGCCATCAGTGAGTCGACGGCGGCCTACGAGCAGTACTTC	CAISESTAAYEQYF
TRBD1	TRBV7-2	NA	TRBJ2-7	TGTGCCAGCAGCCAAGGGGACAGGGGGGTCGACGAGCAGTACTTC	CASSQGDRGVDEQYF
NA	TRBV7-8	once	TRBJ1-2	TGTGCCAGCAGCAGGGACGTGAACTATGGCTACACCTTC	CASSRDVNYGYTF
NA	TRBV5-6	NA	TRBJ2-7	TGTGCCAGCACCGACCTGAGTAAGACCTACGAGCAGTACTTC	CASTDLSKTYEQYF
TRBD1	TRBV7-9	NA	TRBJ2-3	TGTGCCAGTACCGACAGGGTCAGCACAGATACGCAGTATTTT	CASTDRVSTDTQYF
NA	TRBV5-4	NA	TRBJ1-2	TGTGCCAGCAGCTTGTTGGGAGCCTATGGCTACACCTTC	CASSLLGAYGYTF